The rows below give T cell receptor beta chains drawn from one sample of a study of CD8+ T cells in alopecia areata. Using immunoSEQ multiplex PCR, the repertoire was profiled, and TCRdb retains in-frame clones only, with some absent. This repertoire shows roughly 76,000 clones, roughly 28% found once; its top ten account for about 15%. The sample consisted of CD8+ T cells sorted from blood, taken at week 4, from a patient treated with tofacitinib. The receptors derive from a human donor with alopecia areata. Both conserved end residues are part of each CDR3. A D gene is named only where the DNA matches it firmly. Clone size is given for some rows only: seen once, a few or many times, or a class if the clone is expanded.

v_gene	j_gene	d_gene	abundance	CDR3aa	CDR3nt
TRBV29-1	TRBJ2-7	TRBD1	-	CSVELGTGGYEQYF	TGCAGCGTTGAACTGGGGACAGGGGGCTACGAGCAGTACTTC
TRBV13	TRBJ2-2	-	few	CASSLKDHTGELFF	TGTGCCAGCAGCTTAAAAGACCACACCGGGGAGCTGTTTTTT
TRBV18	TRBJ1-5	-	-	CASSSGHNNQPQHF	TGTGCCAGCTCATCGGGACACAACAATCAGCCCCAGCATTTT
TRBV7-2	TRBJ1-2	-	few	CASSLSVGMWDGYTF	TGTGCCAGCAGCTTATCTGTAGGGATGTGGGATGGCTACACCTTC
TRBV30	TRBJ2-7	-	-	CAWSVSLNEQYF	TGTGCCTGGAGTGTGTCCCTCAACGAGCAGTACTTC
TRBV27	TRBJ2-1	-	-	CATSVNVGDLGNEQFF	TGTGCCACCAGTGTAAATGTGGGCGACTTAGGAAATGAGCAGTTCTTC
TRBV29-1	TRBJ2-7	-	few	CSVAVVTTYEQYF	TGCAGCGTTGCAGTTGTCACCACCTACGAGCAGTACTTC
TRBV11-2	TRBJ1-1	-	-	CASSQGWGTNTEAFF	TGTGCCAGCAGCCAGGGGTGGGGAACGAACACTGAAGCTTTCTTT
TRBV27	TRBJ2-5	-	few	CASSLPGETQYF	TGTGCCAGCAGTCTGCCCGGAGAGACCCAGTACTTC
TRBV9	TRBJ1-2	-	-	CASSVAEGDNYGYTF	TGTGCCAGCAGCGTAGCGGAGGGAGATAACTATGGCTACACCTTC
TRBV9	TRBJ2-1	TRBD2	-	CASSVEREGLYEQFF	TGTGCCAGCAGCGTAGAGAGGGAGGGCCTATATGAGCAGTTCTTC
TRBV29-1	TRBJ1-1	-	-	CSVEDSQAFF	TGCAGCGTTGAAGACAGTCAAGCTTTCTTT